This T cell receptor beta chain was sequenced in a study of CD8+CD57+ T cells in acquired aplastic anemia. Study overall: The average for DNA from sorted CD4+ and CD8+ cells was 3 to 3.5 ug.

Those patients picked for sequencing had displayed CD8+CD57+ cell expansion on flow cytometry. Patients uniformly had severe acquired aplastic anemia. This CDR3 spans 15 amino acids. Germline CDR1 is LNHDA and CDR2 is SQIVND (reference sequence). V was clipped by 5 bases and J by 5 bases, with 18 bases between them. With regard to this clonotype: As yet, its antigen is unknown.

Findings of the study overall: Significant differences in CD8+ Simpson's diversity were not observed between patients and controls.

CDR3 and TCR beta VDJ profiling relied on a genomic DNA template. TCRdb independently ran MiXCR on the reads; one entry per CDR3 protein. The top ten hold over 25% of the sample, which has some 160,000 distinct CDR3 sequences, 40% to 60% seen once. The clonotype originates from a human donor with aplastic anemia. This chain joins TRBV19 and TRBJ1-2; the D is unclear. The sample comprised sorted CD4+, CD8+, or CD8+CD57+ T cells (not recorded which) from PBMCs. The CDR3 sequence: CASSPLGLWPYGYTF. In nucleotides, the CDR3 is TGTGCCAGTAGTCCTCTCGGACTCTGGCCATATGGCTACACCTTC. The whole variable domain, filled in from reference TRBV19 and TRBJ1-2, reads DGGITQSPKYLFRKEGQNVTLSCEQNLNHDAMYWYRQDPGQGLRLIYYSQIVNDFQKGDIAEGYSVSREKKESFPLTVTSAQKNPTAFYLCASSPLGLWPYGYTFGSGTRLTVV.